This T cell receptor beta chain was obtained from a study of cytomegalovirus exposure and HLA in healthy donors. Vbeta (60) and Jbeta (13) primers were used in the PCR. TCRdb keeps only in-frame clones here, not all; method: immunoSEQ multiplex PCR. The sample contains some 190,000 clones, roughly a tenth of which appear only once. There are 13 residues in the CDR3. With 5 bases clipped from V and 3 bases from J, the junction kept 2 bases outside the gene matches. CDR1 MGHDK and CDR2 SYGVNS come from the germline V gene. In this sample, this clone turned up a few times. This chain uses TRBV25-1 with TRBJ1-2; 8 bases map to TRBD1. The origin of this receptor is a woman in her twenties or thirties in good health and CMV-seropositive. Sequenced material: PBMCs. Here the CDR3 reads CASSQTGDYGYTF. The CDR3 coding sequence is TGTGCCAGCAGTCAGACAGGGGACTATGGCTACACCTTC.